This entry concerns a single T cell receptor beta chain. The antigen is unknown. This entry belongs to a study of cytomegalovirus exposure and HLA in healthy donors. General observations from the study: Rare TCR sequences dominated, though some public TCRs recurred in many donors. In an earlier analysis, productive rearrangement rates for most beta V segments clustered near 87% or 30%. Reportedly, a later analysis found an Asian-associated ancestry cluster had fewer N-insertions than the approximately 670-donor mean. Across HLA loci, a later analysis found differing TCR association rates, with DRB1 most and HLA-C fewest.

With 3 bases clipped from V and 5 bases from J, the junction kept 8 bases outside the gene matches. This CDR3 contains 15 residues. Germline CDR1 and CDR2: SGHTA and FQGNSA. Use of 60 Vbeta and 13 Jbeta primers characterized the PCR. The protocol was immunoSEQ multiplex PCR, while the TCRdb copy is restricted to in-frame clones and leaves out a portion. Reported are roughly 200,000 clones; the ten largest clones contain 0.9% to 1.4%. This TCR derives from a girl aged 2 to 10 in good health and CMV-seropositive. The genes are TRBV7-2 and TRBJ2-5; 8 bases align to TRBD2. The sequenced sample was PBMCs. CDR3 sequence reads: CASSFGAGGTETQYF. Written as DNA, the CDR3 is TGTGCCAGCAGCTTTGGGGCGGGGGGAACGGAGACCCAGTACTTC.